Each of the 23 T cell receptor beta chains below was sequenced from the same sample in a study of cytomegalovirus exposure and HLA in healthy donors (dated by TCRdb to about 2017). The library was built by means of the immunoSEQ multiplex PCR assay. In its TCRdb copy, this immuneACCESS table keeps in-frame sequences only and misses some clones. Where compared with another copy, unresolved V genes explain less than half of these, and the others have no known cause. The sample table shows 350,000 or so clones, and roughly 90% are seen once. The ten largest clones take up 0.7% to 0.85% of the sample. Source material: PBMCs. Every receptor here comes from a woman aged 18-29 years in good health and CMV-seronegative.

The CDR3 spells CASSQVLDTQYF. Written as DNA, the CDR3 is TGTGCCAGCAGCCAAGTTCTGGATACGCAGTATTTT. The chain carries TRBV14 and TRBJ2-3; D gene uncertain. The CDR3 is made up of 12 amino acids. Trimming left V 1 base short and J 6 bases short, with 5 bases between. From germline, CDR1 is SGHDN and CDR2 FVKESK.

The chain combines TRBV4-3 with TRBJ2-7; 7 nucleotides align to TRBD1. Per germline, CDR1 LGHNA and CDR2 YSLEER. V lost 3 bases and J lost 7; bases outside the gene matches: 9. This CDR3 has 14 residues. This CDR3 is CASSHSEGAREQYF. As DNA, the CDR3 is TGCGCCAGCAGCCATTCCGAGGGGGCGAGGGAGCAGTACTTC.

The rearrangement links TRBV7-2 to TRBJ1-1; D may be TRBD1 (5 bases). V lost 6 bases, J lost 1 base, and 12 bases lay in between. The V gene's germline CDR1 is SGHTA and CDR2 FQGNSA. The CDR3 has 14 amino acids. CDR3 loop: CASSMNGGNTEAFF. The CDR3 DNA reads TGTGCCAGCAGTATGAACGGGGGGAACACTGAAGCTTTCTTT.

J is TRBJ1-2 and V is TRBV4-2, with D perhaps TRBD1 (6 bases). Germline-derived CDR1 and CDR2 are LGHNA and YNFKEQ. Deletions cut 1 base from V and 5 bases from J, with 17 bases between. The CDR3 loop spans 16 amino acids. CDR3 nucleotides: TGTGCCAGCAGCCAAGCCCAGGGGAACGTCCAATATGGCTACACCTTC. Translated, it gives CASSQAQGNVQYGYTF.

The chain combines TRBV5-1 with TRBJ1-2; 11 nucleotides agree with TRBD1. CDR3 length equals 14 residues. CDR1 SGHRS and CDR2 YFSETQ come from the germline V gene. V shed 3 bases, J shed 5 bases, and the junction held 3 bases outside the gene matches. CDR3 nucleotide sequence: TGCGCCAGCAGCTCCGGGACAGGGGGGTATGGCTACACCTTC. Protein: CASSSGTGGYGYTF.

In its sample, this clone was seen once. The CDR3 DNA follows: TGTGCCAGCAGTGAGGGAACTGAAGCTTTCTTT. This sequence encodes CASSEGTEAFF. The chain is built from TRBV28 and TRBJ1-1, with no clear D. Trimming cost V 5 bases and J 5 bases, with 6 bases left between them. The CDR3 extends over 11 amino acids. Germline lookup yields CDR1 MDHEN and CDR2 SYDVKM.

This clone has more than one count but fewer than ten. This chain uses TRBV2 with TRBJ1-2, with 7 bases identical to TRBD1. CDR3 length equals 10 residues. Unmatched junction bases numbered 3, after V lost 8 bases and J lost 9 bases. The V gene's germline CDR1 is SNHLY and CDR2 FYNNEI. Here the CDR3 reads CASRTGRYTF. In nucleotides, the CDR3 is TGTGCCAGCCGGACAGGCCGCTACACCTTC.

The genes are TRBV5-1 and TRBJ2-7; the D gene is possibly TRBD1 (5 bases). In germline, CDR1 is SGHRS, CDR2 YFSETQ. Trimming took off 5 bases at V and 3 bases at J, with 9 bases between the two ends. The CDR3 is 12 amino acids. The CDR3 reads CASSPDNYEQYF. Written as DNA, the CDR3 is TGCGCCAGCAGTCCGGACAACTACGAGCAGTACTTC.

The chain couples TRBV5-1 to TRBJ2-7; 8 nucleotides agree with TRBD2. Germline V CDR1 and CDR2: SGHRS, YFSETQ. V lost 2 bases, J lost 0 bases, and 10 bases stayed unmatched. This CDR3 is 17 amino acids long. The CDR3 DNA sequence: TGCGCCAGCAGCTTTACTAGCGGAGGCGCGAGCTCCTACGAGCAGTACTTC. Translating gives CASSFTSGGASSYEQYF.

This chain links TRBV29-1 with TRBJ2-6; TRBD1 matches 8 bases. After removal of 4 bases from V and 0 bases from J, the junction contained 14 bases not matched to a gene. CDR1 is SQVTM and CDR2 is ANQGSEA in the germline V gene. The CDR3 has 19 residues. The CDR3 coding sequence is TGCAGCGTTGGGACAGGGCAAGCTGGAGGGCCCTCTGGGGCCAACGTCCTGACTTTC. It specifies CSVGTGQAGGPSGANVLTF.

In its sample, this clone was seen once. V usage is TRBV9 and J usage is TRBJ2-7; TRBD1 is a possible D gene (5 bases). Trimming took 0 bases from V and 5 from J, leaving 12 bases between them. The CDR3 length is 14 residues. The germline V gene encodes CDR1 SGDLS and CDR2 YYNGEE. CDR3 residues: CASSVEAGLDEQYF. The CDR3 region has the DNA TGTGCCAGCAGCGTAGAGGCAGGGTTGGACGAGCAGTACTTC.

The V and J genes are TRBV4-2 and TRBJ2-1; D is undetermined. The CDR3 covers 14 residues. CDR1 is LGHNA, CDR2 YNFKEQ, per germline. V gave up 0 bases and J gave up 4 bases, with 7 bases separating them. The CDR3 sequence is CASSQDRIYNEQFF. In nucleotides, the CDR3 is TGTGCCAGCAGCCAAGACAGAATTTACAATGAGCAGTTCTTC.

The J gene is TRBJ2-7, the V gene TRBV7-2; 10 nucleotides align to TRBD2. The CDR3 is 14 residues long. Germline CDR1 reads SGHTA; CDR2 reads FQGNSA. The ends lost 5 bases at V and 3 bases at J; junction bases unmatched: 4. CDR3: CASSVGTSVYEQYF. DNA of the CDR3: TGTGCCAGCAGCGTCGGGACTAGCGTCTACGAGCAGTACTTC.

This chain links TRBV4-3 with TRBJ1-2, with 11 bases lining up with TRBD1. Germline values: CDR1 LGHNA, CDR2 YSLEER. CDR3 size: 16 residues. J was trimmed by 4 bases and V by 0 bases; bases with no gene match: 4. DNA for the CDR3: TGCGCCAGCAGCCAAGACGTAGGGACAGGGGGCTATGGCTACACCTTC. Translating gives CASSQDVGTGGYGYTF.

J is TRBJ2-7 and V is TRBV6-5; 7 bases match TRBD1. In germline, CDR1 is MNHEY, CDR2 SVGAGI. Trimming removed 6 bases from V and 4 bases from J; junction bases left unmatched: 6. The CDR3 is 13 amino acids. CDR3 amino acids: CASRQGQWYEQYF. In nucleotides, the CDR3 is TGTGCCAGCAGGCAGGGACAGTGGTACGAGCAGTACTTC.

The CDR3 reads CATAGDNEQFF. CDR3 nucleotide sequence: TGTGCCACGGCGGGCGACAATGAGCAGTTCTTC. The chain combines TRBV10-3 with TRBJ2-1, with D perhaps TRBD2 (5 bases). This CDR3 is built from 11 residues. In germline, CDR1 is ENHRY, CDR2 SYGVKD. Trimming removed 10 bases from V and 5 bases from J, with 9 bases in between.

This chain connects TRBV4-1 to TRBJ2-3; 9 positions agree with TRBD2. The germline gives CDR1 MGHRA, CDR2 YSYEKL. The CDR3 runs to 16 residues. The trim removed 0 bases at V and 3 bases at J, leaving 4 bases unmatched. The CDR3 DNA sequence: TGCGCCAGCAGCCAAGATTCTAGCGGGAAAACAGATACGCAGTATTTT. Translation gives CASSQDSSGKTDTQYF.

The chain combines TRBV10-3 with TRBJ1-2, with 9 bases matching TRBD1. CDR1 and CDR2 from the germline V gene are ENHRY and SYGVKD. The V segment lost 5 bases and the J segment 5 bases; nucleotides outside the gene matches: 12. There are 16 residues in the CDR3. CDR3 residues: CAISPGGTTGGYGYTF. CDR3 DNA: TGTGCCATCAGTCCCGGAGGGACGACAGGGGGGTATGGCTACACCTTC.

V is TRBV6-6 and J is TRBJ1-1; 8 nucleotides match TRBD1. The CDR3 sequence is 14 residues long. Germline CDR1 MNHNY, CDR2 SVGAGI (reference sequence). V shed 6 bases, J shed 1 base, and the junction held 4 bases outside the gene matches. CDR3 in amino acids: CASRHGTGNTEAFF. The CDR3, as DNA: TGTGCCAGCAGGCACGGGACAGGGAACACTGAAGCTTTCTTT.

The chain combines TRBV5-6 with TRBJ1-5, with D perhaps TRBD1 (6 bases). Germline-derived CDR1 and CDR2 are SGHDT and YYEEEE. The CDR3 consists of 14 residues. V shed 2 bases and J shed 3 bases, with 9 bases lying between them. Written as DNA, the CDR3 is TGTGCCAGCAGCTTCGGACAGCTCAATCAGCCCCAGCATTTT. It codes for CASSFGQLNQPQHF.

The chain couples TRBV2 to TRBJ2-7; 9 bases map to TRBD1. Germline V CDR1 and CDR2: SNHLY, FYNNEI. The CDR3 length is 14 residues. V trimming: 6 bases; J trimming: 1 base; junction bases outside the gene matches: 4. CDR3 sequence reads: CASRAGTGSYEQYF. CDR3 DNA: TGTGCCAGCAGGGCCGGGACAGGGTCCTACGAGCAGTACTTC. Using reference TRBV2 and TRBJ2-7 for the parts outside the CDR3, the full variable domain is EPEVTQTPSHQVTQMGQEVILRCVPISNHLYFYWYRQILGQKVEFLVSFYNNEISEKSEIFDDQFSVERPDGSNFTLKIRSTKLEDSAMYFCASRAGTGSYEQYFGPGTRLTVT.

This clone was found once. CDR3 DNA sequence: TGTGCCAGCGGAGGAGGGGACAGGGCGAACACTGAAGCTTTCTTT. This encodes CASGGGDRANTEAFF. The chain joins TRBV28 to TRBJ1-1, with TRBD1 matching 9 bases. V gave up 8 bases and J gave up 1 base; unmatched junction bases: 8. The CDR3 covers 15 residues. Germline V lookup: CDR1 MDHEN, CDR2 SYDVKM.

CDR3 residues: CASSLAGGVTGELFF. CDR3 DNA: TGTGCCAGCAGTTTAGCGGGAGGGGTCACCGGGGAGCTGTTTTTT. V gene TRBV28 combines with J gene TRBJ2-2; 9 nucleotides align to TRBD2. The J segment lost 4 bases and the V segment lost 2 bases, leaving 2 bases of the junction unmatched. The CDR3 length is 15 residues. Germline loops: CDR1 MDHEN, CDR2 SYDVKM.